Included here is one T cell receptor (beta chain) sequence, with context. The sample is drawn from a study of blood T cell repertoires in COVID-19. Authors' methods: Reference gene primer amplification yielded estimated nucleated cell counts. Here immunoSEQ multiplex PCR was the method, and the copy in TCRdb shows in-frame clones only, minus some. From that table come the V and J calls and clone size; the DNA was used to work out D and trimming. In the table there are 400,000 to 500,000 clones, more than 70% of which are singletons. Ages ranged from roughly 18 to 95 years, with residence in around 24 US areas. Clinical history as reported by participants underpinned cohort assignment. The study recruited exposed participants who had met a COVID-19 case within 2 weeks before entry. The germline V and J ends were trimmed by 4 bases and 1 base, with 10 bases remaining between them. The CDR3 covers 14 residues. The germline gives CDR1 MNHEY, CDR2 SMNVEV (reference sequence).

The sample taken for sequencing was PBMCs or T cells enriched from blood (not recorded which). The J gene is TRBJ2-5, the V gene TRBV27, with D possibly being TRBD2 (5 bases). The TCR sequence derives from a woman younger than 30 who had been exposed to COVID-19. The CDR3 bases are TGTGCCAGCAGTTCAGTGAGGGCCCAAGAGACCCAGTACTTC. Residues: CASSSVRAQETQYF.